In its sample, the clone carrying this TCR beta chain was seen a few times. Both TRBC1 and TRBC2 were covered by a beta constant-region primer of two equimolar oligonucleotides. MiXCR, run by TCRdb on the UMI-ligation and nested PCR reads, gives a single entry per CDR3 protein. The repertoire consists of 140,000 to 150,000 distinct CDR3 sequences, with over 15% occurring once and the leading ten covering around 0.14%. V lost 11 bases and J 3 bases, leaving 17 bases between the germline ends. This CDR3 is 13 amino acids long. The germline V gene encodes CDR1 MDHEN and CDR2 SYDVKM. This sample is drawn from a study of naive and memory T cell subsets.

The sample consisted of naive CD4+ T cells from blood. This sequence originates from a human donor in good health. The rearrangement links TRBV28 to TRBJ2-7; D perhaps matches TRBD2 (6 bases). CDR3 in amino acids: CAVGGGLNYEQYF. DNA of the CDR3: TGTGCCGTGGGTGGGGGACTCAACTACGAGCAGTACTTC.